This T cell receptor beta chain was identified in a study of a mutant IDH1 vaccine in newly diagnosed glioma. Study-wide background: Vaccines began 4-6 weeks after radiotherapy alone, or with temozolomide cycles. Receipt of radiotherapy, temozolomide, or both preceded the study, and most received both.

Turning to this clone: As yet, its antigen is unknown.

CDR1 and CDR2 (germline): SGHTA, FQGNSA. The length of the CDR3 is 14 residues. Time point meaning: week 35, safety follow-up. In every dose of vaccine, 300 ug of mutant IDH1 20-mer peptide was given alongside topical imiquimod. The donor cohort comprised cases of new WHO grade 3 or 4 IDH1-mutant, ATRX-lost astrocytoma. Sequencing was performed with immunoSEQ multiplex PCR; in TCRdb, only in-frame clones are kept and a portion is missing. This table has fewer than 35,000 clones, roughly 75% appearing once. The V call is TRBV7-2, the J call TRBJ2-5, with unresolved D. The J call is in doubt because the DNA end fits TRBJ2-7 better. This TCR derives from a middle-aged woman with glioma. Here the sequenced sample was PBMCs, taken from a glioma patient whose treatment included an IDH1 peptide vaccine. The CDR3 sequence is CASSLSHSPYEQYF. CDR3 DNA: TGTGCCAGCAGCTTATCACACAGCCCTTACGAGCAGTACTTC.